The rows below give T cell receptor beta chains drawn from one sample of a study of cytomegalovirus exposure and HLA in healthy donors. The method was immunoSEQ multiplex PCR; TCRdb's version includes in-frame clones alone and lacks a portion of them. This table has more than 100,000 clones, around 72% appearing once. The specimen was PBMCs. These receptors were taken from a man in his fifties or sixties in good health and CMV-seropositive. The CDR3 runs from the conserved cysteine through the conserved F or W. The D gene is left open where the match is weak. Expanded clones are given a class, and other clones once, few, many or no size at all.

v_call	d_call	clone_size	j_call	cdr3_nt	cdr3_aa
TRBV18	NA	NA	TRBJ1-3	TGTGCCAGCTCACCACCGACAGGCTCCTCTGGAAACACCATATATTTT	CASSPPTGSSGNTIYF
TRBV7-2	NA	NA	TRBJ1-2	TGTGCCAGCAGCTTTGGACAGAACTATGGCTACACCTTC	CASSFGQNYGYTF
TRBV4-2	TRBD1	once	TRBJ1-4	TGTGCCAGCAGCCAGGAGACAGGGGCAACTAATGAAAAACTGTTTTTT	CASSQETGATNEKLFF
TRBV18	TRBD1	few	TRBJ1-2	TGTGCCAGCTCACCATCCGGGACAGGCGCGTATGGCTACACCTTC	CASSPSGTGAYGYTF
TRBV27	TRBD1	NA	TRBJ1-2	TGTGCCAGCAGTTGGGCAGGGGGCTATGGCTACACCTTC	CASSWAGGYGYTF
TRBV5-1	TRBD1	NA	TRBJ2-5	TGCGCCAGCAGACACGGAGACAGGGAAGAGACCCAGTACTTC	CASRHGDREETQYF
TRBV19	TRBD1	few	TRBJ1-2	TGTGCCAGTAGTAATGACAGGGCGGGCTATGGCTACACCTTC	CASSNDRAGYGYTF
TRBV7-7	NA	NA	TRBJ2-2	TGTGCTAGCAGCTTAGACAGGAACACCGGGGAGCTGTTTTTT	CASSLDRNTGELFF
TRBV5-4	NA	NA	TRBJ1-2	TGTGCCAGCAGCTTGGATGGGGAGGGCTACACCTTC	CASSLDGEGYTF
TRBV6-1	NA	NA	TRBJ1-1	TGTGCCAGCAGTGACCAGAAGAACACTGAAGCTTTCTTT	CASSDQKNTEAFF
TRBV5-1	NA	NA	TRBJ1-1	TGCGCCAGCAGCTTGGCTCTGAACACTGAAGCTTTCTTT	CASSLALNTEAFF
TRBV5-6	TRBD1	NA	TRBJ2-2	TGTGCCAGCAGCTTGGAGCAGGGGGCCGGGGAGCTGTTTTTT	CASSLEQGAGELFF
TRBV6-5	NA	NA	TRBJ2-4	TGTGCCAGCAGTTACTGGGCTGCAGGAGCCAAAAACATTCAGTACTTC	CASSYWAAGAKNIQYF
TRBV10-2	NA	many	TRBJ2-7	TGCGCCAGCAGTGAGGGCAGGATCCTTATTAGGGGCCACGAGCAGTACTTC	CASSEGRILIRGHEQYF
TRBV10-1	NA	once	TRBJ2-2	TGCGCCAGCAGTGAGGTCAGGGCTAACACCGGGGAGCTGTTTTTT	CASSEVRANTGELFF
TRBV7-9	TRBD1	NA	TRBJ2-7	TGTTCCAGCAGCTTTATCGGGACAGCCTCCTACGAGCAGTACTTC	CSSSFIGTASYEQYF
TRBV11-3	TRBD1	NA	TRBJ2-1	TGTGCCAGCAGCCTCGGACAGGGGGCTGGAGATGAGCAGTTCTTC	CASSLGQGAGDEQFF
TRBV5-1	TRBD2	NA	TRBJ2-2	TGCGCCAGCAGCTTGTATGGCGGGACTACCGACACCGGGGAGCTGTTTTTT	CASSLYGGTTDTGELFF
TRBV6-1	NA	NA	TRBJ2-1	TGTGCCAGCAGTGCGTCGGGATTTGAGCAGTTCTTC	CASSASGFEQFF
TRBV6-4	TRBD1	NA	TRBJ2-7	TGTGCCAGCGGACCCGGGTTCAGGACAGGGGACCTAATCTACGAGCAGTACTTC	CASGPGFRTGDLIYEQYF
TRBV7-7	NA	NA	TRBJ2-7	TGTGCCAGCAGCCCATCAAACTCCTACGAGCAGTACTTC	CASSPSNSYEQYF
TRBV29-1	NA	NA	TRBJ1-1	TGCAGCGTTAGGCAACGGGGCAGGGCGGGGACTGAAGCTTTCTTT	CSVRQRGRAGTEAFF
TRBV2	NA	few	TRBJ2-4	TGTGCCAGTGCACAGGGCGTAATGGCCAAAAACATTCAGTACTTC	CASAQGVMAKNIQYF
TRBV5-8	NA	NA	TRBJ2-5	TGTGCCAGCACCCTTATAGTGGGCCCAGGGGCCCAGTACTTC	CASTLIVGPGAQYF
TRBV18	NA	NA	TRBJ1-1	TGTGCCAGCTCACCACCGAATTACGAGGGTGAAGCTTTCTTT	CASSPPNYEGEAFF
TRBV4-3	TRBD1	once	TRBJ1-2	TGCGCCAGCAGCGGCCGGGACAGGGGGCGCAGGGTCTATGGCTACACCTTC	CASSGRDRGRRVYGYTF
TRBV10-3	TRBD1	NA	TRBJ1-3	TGTGCCATCAGTGAGACGGGACAGGGATTCTCTGGAAACACCATATATTTT	CAISETGQGFSGNTIYF
TRBV29-1	TRBD1	few	TRBJ1-1	TGCAGCGTGGTAGGGACAGGGATCACTGAAGCTTTCTTT	CSVVGTGITEAFF
TRBV2	TRBD1	few	TRBJ2-7	TGTGCCAGCAGTGAAGTAAGGGGGCCCAGGAGCGAGCAGTACTTC	CASSEVRGPRSEQYF
TRBV7-2	NA	NA	TRBJ1-5	TGTGCCAGCAAACAGAGGGGAGGGGGCAATCAGCCCCAGCATTTT	CASKQRGGGNQPQHF
TRBV7-9	NA	few	TRBJ1-1	TGTGCCAGCAGCGGGCTGAACACTGAAGCTTTCTTT	CASSGLNTEAFF
TRBV7-9	NA	NA	TRBJ2-5	TGTGCCAGCAGCCTAAACCATTTGAAACAAGAGACCCAGTACTTC	CASSLNHLKQETQYF
TRBV7-6	TRBD1	NA	TRBJ2-1	TGTGCCAGCAGCCCGACAGGGGGGACACGGAATGCGCAGTTCTTC	CASSPTGGTRNAQFF
TRBV19	TRBD1	NA	TRBJ1-2	TGTGCCAGTATGGGGACAGGGTTGGGTGGCTACACCTTC	CASMGTGLGGYTF
TRBV6-4	TRBD1	NA	TRBJ2-1	TGTGCCAGCAGGCGACAGGGGGGCTCCAATGAGCAGTTCTTC	CASRRQGGSNEQFF
TRBV11-3	NA	NA	TRBJ2-1	TGTGCCAGCAGTCGCCAGGGAACGACTGAGCAGTTCTTC	CASSRQGTTEQFF
TRBV5-4	TRBD2	NA	TRBJ2-7	TGTGCCAGCAGCTTGGAGGGACTAGGGGGCGAGCAGTACTTC	CASSLEGLGGEQYF
TRBV27	NA	NA	TRBJ1-6	TGTGCCAGCAGTTGGGGCGCCAGGGAAGGTTCACCCCTCCACTTT	CASSWGAREGSPLHF
TRBV7-3	TRBD2	NA	TRBJ2-2	TGTGCCAGCAGCGCTAGCGGGAGGTCGAACACCGGGGAGCTGTTTTTT	CASSASGRSNTGELFF
TRBV5-1	TRBD1	NA	TRBJ1-6	TGCGCCAGCAGTTCAGGGACAGACGTCAATTCACCCCTCCACTTT	CASSSGTDVNSPLHF
TRBV5-4	TRBD2	once	TRBJ2-7	TGTGCCAGCAGACAGGCCGGGACTAGCTCCTACGAGCAGTACTTC	CASRQAGTSSYEQYF
TRBV5-4	NA	NA	TRBJ1-1	TGTGCCAGCAGCTTGGGCCGCACGGTGAACACTGAAGCTTTCTTT	CASSLGRTVNTEAFF
TRBV5-1	NA	once	TRBJ2-3	TGCGCCAGCAGCTCCCAACCAAACAGGGCCCGAGGAGATACGCAGTATTTT	CASSSQPNRARGDTQYF
TRBV11-3	TRBD2	NA	TRBJ2-3	TGTGCCAGCACCCCGGGGGCAGCGGGAGGGCCCCCAGATACGCAGTATTTT	CASTPGAAGGPPDTQYF
TRBV5-1	TRBD1	NA	TRBJ2-1	TGCGCCAGCAGCTTGACAGGGGACATTACCTACAATGAGCAGTTCTTC	CASSLTGDITYNEQFF
TRBV6-5	NA	NA	TRBJ1-2	TGTGCCAGCAGTTACGGACAGAGGAACTATGGCTACACCTTC	CASSYGQRNYGYTF
TRBV5-1	NA	few	TRBJ2-3	TGCGCCAGCAGTCCGGGGGGCCGAGCAGATACGCAGTATTTT	CASSPGGRADTQYF
TRBV4-1	NA	NA	TRBJ1-2	TGCGCCAGCAGTCCTTCGGGGGAAGCAGGCTACACCTTC	CASSPSGEAGYTF
TRBV7-9	TRBD2	NA	TRBJ2-1	TGTGCCAGCAGCTTTTCTAGCGGCCCCACTTATGAGCAGTTCTTC	CASSFSSGPTYEQFF
TRBV4-1	NA	NA	TRBJ2-1	TGCGCCAGCAGCCAAGGGCCTCCGGGGGAATATTGGAATGAGCAGTTCTTC	CASSQGPPGEYWNEQFF
TRBV5-1	NA	NA	TRBJ2-7	TGCGCCAGCAGCATAATCGACAGTTCCTACGAGCAGTACTTC	CASSIIDSSYEQYF
TRBV7-2	TRBD1	few	TRBJ2-7	TGTGCCAGCAGGTTCGGACAGGGGGCCTGCGAGCAGTACTTC	CASRFGQGACEQYF
TRBV6-5	NA	NA	TRBJ1-1	TGTGCCAGCAGAACCCGGAGCCAGGGTAATACTGAAGCTTTCTTT	CASRTRSQGNTEAFF
TRBV4-3	TRBD1	NA	TRBJ2-1	TGCGCCAGCAGCCCGTCCCGGGACAGAAATGAGCAGTTCTTC	CASSPSRDRNEQFF
TRBV28	NA	NA	TRBJ1-5	TGTGCCAGCAGTTTAAACAAAACCTCGACCGATCTAGCAAATCAGCCCCAGCATTTT	CASSLNKTSTDLANQPQHF
TRBV7-8	TRBD1	NA	TRBJ2-7	TGTGCCAGCAGCTTAGCCCCGGGACAGGGATCCTACGAGCAGTACTTC	CASSLAPGQGSYEQYF
TRBV6-5	TRBD1	few	TRBJ2-4	TGTGCCAGCAGTACGCAGACAGGGACCAAAAACATTCAGTACTTC	CASSTQTGTKNIQYF
TRBV7-7	NA	NA	TRBJ2-5	TGTGCCAGCAGCTTAGGCGGACAAGAGATCCAGTACTTC	CASSLGGQEIQYF
TRBV2	NA	NA	TRBJ1-5	TGTGCCAGCAGTGAAATGCCAGGGCTACTCAATCAGCCCCAGCATTTT	CASSEMPGLLNQPQHF